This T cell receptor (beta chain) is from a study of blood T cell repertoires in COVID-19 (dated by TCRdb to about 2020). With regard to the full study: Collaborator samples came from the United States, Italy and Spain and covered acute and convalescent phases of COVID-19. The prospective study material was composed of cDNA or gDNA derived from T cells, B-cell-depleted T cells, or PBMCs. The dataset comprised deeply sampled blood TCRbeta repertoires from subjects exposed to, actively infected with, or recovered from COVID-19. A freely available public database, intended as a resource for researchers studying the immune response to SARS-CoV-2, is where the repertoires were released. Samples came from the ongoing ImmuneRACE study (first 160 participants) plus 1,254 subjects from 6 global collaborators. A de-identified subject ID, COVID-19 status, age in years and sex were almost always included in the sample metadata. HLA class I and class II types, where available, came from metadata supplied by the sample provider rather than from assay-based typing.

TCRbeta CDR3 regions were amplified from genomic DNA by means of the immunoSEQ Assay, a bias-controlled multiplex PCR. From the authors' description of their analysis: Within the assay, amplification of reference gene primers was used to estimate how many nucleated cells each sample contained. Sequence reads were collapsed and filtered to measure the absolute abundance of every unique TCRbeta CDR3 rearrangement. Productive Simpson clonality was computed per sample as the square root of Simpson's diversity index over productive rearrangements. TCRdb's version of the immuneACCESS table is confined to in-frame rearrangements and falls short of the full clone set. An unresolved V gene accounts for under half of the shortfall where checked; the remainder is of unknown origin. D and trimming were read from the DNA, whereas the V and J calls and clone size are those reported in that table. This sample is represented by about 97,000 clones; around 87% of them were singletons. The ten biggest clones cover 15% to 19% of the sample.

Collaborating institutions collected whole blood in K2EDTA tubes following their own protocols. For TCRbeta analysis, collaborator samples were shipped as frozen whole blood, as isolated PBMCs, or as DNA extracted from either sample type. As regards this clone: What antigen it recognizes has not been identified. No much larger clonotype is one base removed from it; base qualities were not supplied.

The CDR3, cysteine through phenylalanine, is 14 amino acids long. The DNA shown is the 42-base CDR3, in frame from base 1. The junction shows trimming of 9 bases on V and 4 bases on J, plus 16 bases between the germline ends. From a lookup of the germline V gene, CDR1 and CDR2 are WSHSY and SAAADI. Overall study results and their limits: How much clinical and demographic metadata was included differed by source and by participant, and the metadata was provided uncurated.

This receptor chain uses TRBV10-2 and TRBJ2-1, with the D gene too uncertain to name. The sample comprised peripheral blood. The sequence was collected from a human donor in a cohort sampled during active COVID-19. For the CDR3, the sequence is CASSQDLGYNEQFF. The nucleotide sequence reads TGCGCCAGTTCCCAAGACCTCGGGTACAATGAGCAGTTCTTC.